Following are 29 T cell receptor beta chains from one sample sequenced in a study of T cells in localized non-small cell lung cancer. Here immunoSEQ multiplex PCR was the method, and the copy in TCRdb shows in-frame clones only, minus some. The data contain some 15,000 clones, 85% of them seen just once; the ten biggest clones take up around a quarter. Sequenced material: peripheral blood, taken before any cancer treatment. The receptor set was obtained from a female donor older than 55 with stage I squamous cell lung carcinoma.

This chain joins TRBV4-2 and TRBJ2-3; 7 bases fit TRBD2. The CDR3 has 17 amino acids. The germline V gene encodes CDR1 LGHNA and CDR2 YNFKEQ. V lost 0 bases and J lost 0; bases outside the gene matches: 6. The CDR3 loop is CASSQDLAGESTDTQYF. The CDR3 coding sequence is TGTGCCAGCAGCCAAGATCTCGCGGGGGAGAGCACAGATACGCAGTATTTT.

The chain links TRBV5-4 to TRBJ2-2; 12 bases agree with TRBD2. V lost 4 bases and J lost 1; bases outside the gene matches: 5. Germline CDR1 reads SGHNT; CDR2 reads YYREEE (reference sequence). This CDR3 region has 17 residues. The DNA for the CDR3 is TGTGCCAGCAGCGGGCTAGCGGGAGGGCTGAACACCGGGGAGCTGTTTTTT. It translates to CASSGLAGGLNTGELFF.

CDR3 protein: CASSGAGASSTEAFF. The CDR3 DNA reads as TGTGCCAGCAGTGGGGCGGGGGCTAGTAGTACTGAAGCTTTCTTT. The rearrangement uses TRBV2 and TRBJ1-1; D might be TRBD1 (6 bases). The CDR3 runs 15 residues. Germline V lookup: CDR1 SNHLY, CDR2 FYNNEI. V shed 4 bases and J shed 5 bases, with 17 bases lying between them.

This clone was seen once. The chain is built from TRBV19 and TRBJ2-3; 13 bases line up with TRBD2. The germline V gene has CDR1 LNHDA and CDR2 SQIVND (reference sequence). The CDR3 spans 17 residues. J gave up 4 bases and V 3 bases, and 7 bases lay outside the gene matches. CDR3 bases: TGTGCCAGTAGTATGCCCCTACTAGCGGGAGGGGCAGATACGCAGTATTTT. Translation: CASSMPLLAGGADTQYF.

The V and J genes are TRBV7-2 and TRBJ1-5; D remains unclear. Germline loops: CDR1 SGHTA, CDR2 FQGNSA. The CDR3 consists of 14 residues. V lost 2 bases and J 1 base, leaving 6 bases between the germline ends. The CDR3 bases are TGTGCCAGCAGCTTAACGTGGAGCAATCAGCCCCAGCATTTT. This codes for CASSLTWSNQPQHF.

The J gene is TRBJ2-7, the V gene TRBV27; 8 bases fit TRBD2. This CDR3 contains 14 residues. Germline V gene data show CDR1 as MNHEY and CDR2 as SMNVEV (reference sequence). With V trimmed by 5 bases and J by 1 base, 4 bases remained unmatched. The CDR3 DNA sequence: TGTGCCAGCAGTGTTAGCGGGGCATCCTACGAGCAGTACTTC. This encodes CASSVSGASYEQYF.

The gene calls are TRBV6-4 and TRBJ2-3; 8 nucleotides agree with TRBD2. After removal of 3 bases from V and 1 base from J, the junction contained 3 bases not matched to a gene. This CDR3 has 15 residues. Germline-derived CDR1 and CDR2 are MRHNA and SNTAGT. DNA for the CDR3: TGTGCCAGCAGTGAAAAAGCGGGAGGCACAGATACGCAGTATTTT. Amino acids: CASSEKAGGTDTQYF.

V usage is TRBV10-2 and J usage is TRBJ1-2, with D maybe TRBD1 (5 bases). With 5 bases removed from V and 8 bases from J, the gap between germline ends came to 24 bases. Germline V gene lookup returns CDR1 WSHSY and CDR2 SAAADI. The CDR3 contains 16 residues. The CDR3, as DNA: TGCGCCAGCAGTCCGGGGGGGGAATCCCGGTCGGGCGGCTACACCTTC. Protein: CASSPGGESRSGGYTF.

The chain carries TRBV6-5 and TRBJ2-1; 7 nucleotides align to TRBD2. Unmatched junction bases numbered 13, after V lost 7 bases and J lost 7 bases. Germline CDR1 reads MNHEY; CDR2 reads SVGAGI. This CDR3 spans 15 amino acids. The CDR3 protein is CASIELGGGTNEQFF. In nucleotides, the CDR3 is TGTGCCAGCATCGAACTGGGCGGGGGTACGAATGAGCAGTTCTTC.

This chain joins TRBV11-2 and TRBJ2-6; 7 positions agree with TRBD1. CDR1 and CDR2 (germline): SGHAT, FQNNGV. The CDR3 runs to 19 residues. Trimming cost V 1 base and J 0 bases; bases outside gene matches: 9. The CDR3 spells CASSLVRGSPSSGANVLTF. Written as DNA, the CDR3 is TGTGCCAGCAGCTTAGTCAGGGGGTCTCCTTCCTCTGGGGCCAACGTCCTGACTTTC.

This clone was found a few times. This chain uses TRBV9 with TRBJ1-2; 7 bases are shared with TRBD1. V lost 0 bases to trimming and J lost 4 bases; unmatched junction nucleotides: 9. The CDR3 is 16 residues long. The germline CDR1 and CDR2 sequences are SGDLS and YYNGEE. CDR3 coding DNA: TGTGCCAGCAGCGTAGATACAGGGGAACTAAGCTATGGCTACACCTTC. Translated: CASSVDTGELSYGYTF. The full variable domain, with the rest looked up from reference TRBV9 and TRBJ1-2, is DSGVTQTPKHLITATGQRVTLRCSPRSGDLSVYWYQQSLDQGLQFLIQYYNGEERAKGNILERFSAQQFPDLHSELNLSSLELGDSALYFCASSVDTGELSYGYTFGSGTRLTVV.

The chain joins TRBV6-1 to TRBJ1-1; 7 positions agree with TRBD1. V lost 8 bases and J lost 5; bases outside the gene matches: 8. This CDR3 contains 13 residues. Germline V gene data show CDR1 as MNHNS and CDR2 as SASEGT. The chain's CDR3 is CASGGRGRTEAFF. The CDR3 nucleotides read TGTGCCAGCGGGGGGAGGGGGCGGACTGAAGCTTTCTTT.

The CDR3 sequence is CASSFRTDSYEQYF. The CDR3, as DNA: TGCGCCAGCAGCTTTCGGACAGACTCCTACGAGCAGTACTTC. This chain uses TRBV5-1 with TRBJ2-7, with a tentative D call TRBD1 (6 bases). The germline CDR1 and CDR2 sequences are SGHRS and YFSETQ. Trimming cost V 2 bases and J 0 bases, with 9 bases left between them. CDR3 length: 14 residues.

Remarks on this clone: Germline is not matched at one junction end, which may reflect a read error. The chain carries TRBV20-1 and TRBJ1-5, with 9 positions matching TRBD1. CDR1 and CDR2 from the germline V gene are DFQATT and SNEGSKA (reference sequence). The CDR3 contains 10 residues. The CDR3 loop reads CSAGDREGIF. CDR3 coding DNA: TGCAGTGCTGGGGACAGGGAGGGGATATTT.

The J gene is TRBJ2-7, the V gene TRBV10-1; tentatively, D is TRBD2 (6 bases). CDR1 is WNHNN, CDR2 SYGVQD, per germline (reference sequence). The CDR3 loop spans 13 amino acids. V dropped 3 bases and J dropped 4 bases, with 10 bases sitting between them. The CDR3 protein is CASSDGTLYEQYF. The CDR3 coding sequence is TGCGCCAGCAGTGACGGGACTCTTTACGAGCAGTACTTC.

V is TRBV7-2 and J is TRBJ2-1; D unresolved. V was pared by 1 base and J by 12 bases, with 13 bases between. Looked up from germline, CDR1 is SGHTA and CDR2 is FQGNSA. This CDR3 contains 13 residues. In DNA form, the CDR3 reads TGTGCCAGCAGCTTAGTGGGTGATCTGGCGCAGTTCTTC. Translated: CASSLVGDLAQFF.

This rearrangement joins TRBV6-6 to TRBJ2-1, with a possible D match to TRBD2 (7 bases). The CDR3 is 14 residues long. CDR1 is MNHNY, CDR2 SVGAGI, per germline (reference sequence). Between the trimmed V and J ends, which lost 6 bases and 7 bases, there was a span of 16 bases. CDR3 DNA: TGTGCCAGCAGCCCTATGGGGGGGGCGAATGAGCAGTTCTTC. As protein: CASSPMGGANEQFF.

In nucleotides, the CDR3 is TGCAGCGTTGGAGAAGAGACCCAGTACTTC. As protein: CSVGEETQYF. The V and J genes are TRBV29-1 and TRBJ2-5; no firm D call. The CDR3 loop spans 10 amino acids. Trimming removed 4 bases from V and 3 bases from J, with 3 bases in between. The V gene's germline CDR1 is SQVTM and CDR2 ANQGSEA.

A single count supports this clone. The genes are TRBV25-1 and TRBJ2-2; D tentatively reads TRBD1 or TRBD2 (5 bases each). In germline, CDR1 is MGHDK, CDR2 SYGVNS. The V gene lost 4 bases and the J gene lost 6 bases, with 15 bases spanning the gap. The CDR3 sequence is 15 residues long. CDR3 amino acids: CASSADTRVAGELFF. As DNA, the CDR3 is TGTGCCAGCAGTGCGGACACGAGGGTCGCCGGGGAGCTGTTTTTT.

The CDR3 is CASSLEAGSSYEQYF. The CDR3 DNA sequence: TGTGCCAGCAGCCTAGAAGCCGGGAGCTCCTACGAGCAGTACTTC. This rearrangement joins TRBV7-8 to TRBJ2-7; D perhaps matches TRBD2 (6 bases). Germline CDR1 reads SGHVS; CDR2 reads FQNEAQ. This CDR3 is built from 15 residues. V lost 5 bases and J lost 0, with 14 bases in between.

The chain has TRBV4-2 and TRBJ2-1; possibly TRBD1 for D (5 bases). This CDR3 comprises 14 residues. V shed 1 base and J shed 4 bases, with 8 bases lying between them. Germline V gene sequence: CDR1 LGHNA, CDR2 YNFKEQ. The CDR3 nucleotides are TGTGCCAGCAGCCAAGCCGACAGTTACAATGAGCAGTTCTTC. This sequence encodes CASSQADSYNEQFF.

The chain uses TRBV7-2 and TRBJ2-3, with D tentatively TRBD2 (5 bases). This CDR3 has 14 residues. V lost 9 bases to trimming and J lost 1 base, with 14 bases between them. CDR1 is SGHTA and CDR2 is FQGNSA in the germline V gene. Written as DNA, the CDR3 is TGTGCCAGTGCTCAGGACTCTCGCACAGATACGCAGTATTTT. This encodes CASAQDSRTDTQYF.

The J gene is TRBJ1-5, the V gene TRBV6-5; 7 nucleotides match TRBD1. This CDR3 has 16 residues. V trimming: 4 bases; J trimming: 1 base; junction bases outside the gene matches: 7. The V gene's germline CDR1 is MNHEY and CDR2 SVGAGI. CDR3 DNA: TGTGCCAGCAGTTTCCTCAGGGGGACGAGCAATCAGCCCCAGCATTTT. As protein: CASSFLRGTSNQPQHF.

V gene TRBV6-5 combines with J gene TRBJ1-2, with a possible D match to TRBD1 (6 bases). With 5 bases removed from V and 6 bases from J, the gap between germline ends came to 13 bases. This CDR3 has 13 amino acids. Germline V gene lookup returns CDR1 MNHEY and CDR2 SVGAGI. This chain's CDR3 is CASSDPGADGYTF. CDR3 bases: TGTGCCAGCAGTGATCCGGGGGCGGATGGCTACACCTTC.

This sequence joins TRBV5-1 and TRBJ1-4; 9 bases map to TRBD1. Germline CDR1 and CDR2: SGHRS and YFSETQ. CDR3 length equals 15 residues. J lost 8 bases, V lost 3 bases, and 8 bases had no gene match. The CDR3 loop reads CASSSLGQGREKLFF. CDR3 DNA: TGCGCCAGCAGCTCCCTTGGACAGGGGCGGGAAAAACTGTTTTTT.

The gene calls are TRBV19 and TRBJ1-2; D not resolved. The V end lost 3 bases, the J end lost 1 base, and 3 bases lay between the germline ends. The CDR3 sequence is 12 residues long. CDR1 and CDR2 from the germline V gene are LNHDA and SQIVND (reference sequence). CDR3: CASSILNYGYTF. The CDR3 nucleotides are TGTGCCAGTAGTATCCTTAACTATGGCTACACCTTC.

V is TRBV19 and J is TRBJ1-6; D uncertain. The germline gives CDR1 LNHDA, CDR2 SQIVND (reference sequence). The CDR3 length is 17 residues. V was trimmed by 5 bases and J by 0 bases, leaving 14 bases between them. In DNA, the CDR3 is TGTGCCAGTAGTCCCGCAGGCCCTAGCTCCTATAATTCACCCCTCCACTTT. Translation: CASSPAGPSSYNSPLHF. Complete variable domain (other parts from reference TRBV19 and TRBJ1-6): DGGITQSPKYLFRKEGQNVTLSCEQNLNHDAMYWYRQDPGQGLRLIYYSQIVNDFQKGDIAEGYSVSREKKESFPLTVTSAQKNPTAFYLCASSPAGPSSYNSPLHFGNGTRLTVT.

This sequence joins TRBV7-7 and TRBJ1-5; no clear D gene. V was clipped by 1 base and J by 9 bases, with 4 bases between them. Per the germline V gene, CDR1 is SSHAT and CDR2 is FNYEAQ (reference sequence). The CDR3 loop spans 11 amino acids. The CDR3 region has the DNA TGTGCCAGCAGCTTAGACCGGCCCCAGCATTTT. As protein: CASSLDRPQHF.

The chain has TRBV30 and TRBJ2-2; D uncertain. V gave up 4 bases and J gave up 0 bases, with 9 bases separating them. This CDR3 is 14 amino acids long. CDR1 is GTSNPN and CDR2 is SVGIG in the germline V gene (reference sequence). In DNA form, the CDR3 reads TGTGCCTGGAAACGGCTAGCGAACACCGGGGAGCTGTTTTTT. Its protein is CAWKRLANTGELFF.